The rows below give T cell receptor beta chains drawn from one sample of a study of blood T cell repertoires in COVID-19. The assay was immunoSEQ multiplex PCR, and TCRdb's table has in-frame clones only and misses some. The sample gives 140,000 to 150,000 clones, nearly 85% of which show up once; 44% is in the top ten. Specimen: peripheral blood. Receptors were obtained from a human donor in a cohort sampled during active COVID-19. The CDR3 runs from the conserved cysteine through the conserved F or W.

>TRBJ2-1|TRBV4-3
CASSQMTSGGLNEQFF
>TRBJ2-1|TRBV7-3
CASSSQKNGEQFF
>TRBJ2-7|TRBV6-6
CASSYSGVRDTEQYF
>TRBJ2-3|TRBV4-1
CASSLLGGASDTQYF
>TRBJ1-5|TRBV6-5
CASRSGDNQPQHF
>TRBJ1-1|TRBV6-5
CASSRGVWTEAFF
>TRBJ1-2|TRBV7-2
CASSLLGRGASEDTF
>TRBJ1-1|TRBV18
CASSPETGGGFEAFF
>TRBJ1-2|TRBV4-3
CASSQTGFNYGYTF
>TRBJ1-3|TRBV11-2
CASSLGTVNSGNTIYF
>TRBJ1-1|TRBV19
CASSMIRNTEAFF
>TRBJ2-7|TRBV19
CASSISLTGSGGAYEQYF
>TRBJ1-2|TRBV6-5
CASSTPQGYGYTF
>TRBJ1-3|TRBV9
CASSIDTRTGSGNTIYF
>TRBJ2-4|TRBV15
CATSLNGQGMDIQYF
>TRBJ1-3|TRBV19
CASSIDRGRSGNTIYF
>TRBJ2-7|TRBV7-3
CASSLYPGPYEQYF
>TRBJ1-1|TRBV4-1
CASSQAGTGGNTEAFF
>TRBJ2-3|TRBV7-3
CASSLMGLPTDTQYF
>TRBJ2-1|TRBV19
CAQNLSGSSYNEQFF
>TRBJ2-5|TRBV10-3
CAIREQETQYF
>TRBJ2-5|TRBV14
CASSQGGGLAAQETQYF
>TRBJ2-1|TRBV27
CASSPMGTGRVGSYNEQFF
>TRBJ2-7|TRBV25-1
CASSESGRPSYEQYF
>TRBJ2-2|TRBV3-1/TRBV3-2
CASSQRRAGELFF
>TRBJ1-6|TRBV19
CASSGLYNSPLHF
>TRBJ1-5|TRBV19
CASSTTGGGQPQHF
>TRBJ1-1|TRBV28
CASRAARGRNTEAFF
>TRBJ2-2|TRBV19
CASLDRSNTGELFF
>TRBJ1-4|TRBV7-9
CASSSRTGPEKLFF
>TRBJ1-3|TRBV25-1
CASSESGGTGNTIYF
>TRBJ2-1|TRBV24-1
CATSDSPTVSSYNEQFF
>TRBJ1-3|TRBV5-1
CASSLYGQQVLDTIYF
>TRBJ1-2|TRBV19
CASLEENYGYTF
>TRBJ1-1|TRBV6-5
CASSYSQLNTEAFF
>TRBJ2-2|TRBV5-4
CASSWVTSGVSTGELFF
>TRBJ2-3|TRBV10-3
CAIGAGGPTDTQYF
>TRBJ1-5|TRBV21-1
CASAVQGGHF
>TRBJ2-7|TRBV12-3/TRBV12-4
CASSPTRHAQYF
>TRBJ2-1|TRBV29-1
CSVGNQGYEQFF
>TRBJ2-3|TRBV2
CASSEAKAGALATDTQYF
>TRBJ2-1|TRBV5-6
CASSLGLAGEQFF
>TRBJ1-5|TRBV30
CAWGGQGRQPQHF
>TRBJ2-3|TRBV11-2
CASSFGLADTDTQYF
>TRBJ2-7|TRBV10-3
CAISVASPTVDEQYF
>TRBJ2-2|TRBV19
CASKKAGGGTGELFF
>TRBJ2-3|TRBV19
CASSTWTGLDTQYF